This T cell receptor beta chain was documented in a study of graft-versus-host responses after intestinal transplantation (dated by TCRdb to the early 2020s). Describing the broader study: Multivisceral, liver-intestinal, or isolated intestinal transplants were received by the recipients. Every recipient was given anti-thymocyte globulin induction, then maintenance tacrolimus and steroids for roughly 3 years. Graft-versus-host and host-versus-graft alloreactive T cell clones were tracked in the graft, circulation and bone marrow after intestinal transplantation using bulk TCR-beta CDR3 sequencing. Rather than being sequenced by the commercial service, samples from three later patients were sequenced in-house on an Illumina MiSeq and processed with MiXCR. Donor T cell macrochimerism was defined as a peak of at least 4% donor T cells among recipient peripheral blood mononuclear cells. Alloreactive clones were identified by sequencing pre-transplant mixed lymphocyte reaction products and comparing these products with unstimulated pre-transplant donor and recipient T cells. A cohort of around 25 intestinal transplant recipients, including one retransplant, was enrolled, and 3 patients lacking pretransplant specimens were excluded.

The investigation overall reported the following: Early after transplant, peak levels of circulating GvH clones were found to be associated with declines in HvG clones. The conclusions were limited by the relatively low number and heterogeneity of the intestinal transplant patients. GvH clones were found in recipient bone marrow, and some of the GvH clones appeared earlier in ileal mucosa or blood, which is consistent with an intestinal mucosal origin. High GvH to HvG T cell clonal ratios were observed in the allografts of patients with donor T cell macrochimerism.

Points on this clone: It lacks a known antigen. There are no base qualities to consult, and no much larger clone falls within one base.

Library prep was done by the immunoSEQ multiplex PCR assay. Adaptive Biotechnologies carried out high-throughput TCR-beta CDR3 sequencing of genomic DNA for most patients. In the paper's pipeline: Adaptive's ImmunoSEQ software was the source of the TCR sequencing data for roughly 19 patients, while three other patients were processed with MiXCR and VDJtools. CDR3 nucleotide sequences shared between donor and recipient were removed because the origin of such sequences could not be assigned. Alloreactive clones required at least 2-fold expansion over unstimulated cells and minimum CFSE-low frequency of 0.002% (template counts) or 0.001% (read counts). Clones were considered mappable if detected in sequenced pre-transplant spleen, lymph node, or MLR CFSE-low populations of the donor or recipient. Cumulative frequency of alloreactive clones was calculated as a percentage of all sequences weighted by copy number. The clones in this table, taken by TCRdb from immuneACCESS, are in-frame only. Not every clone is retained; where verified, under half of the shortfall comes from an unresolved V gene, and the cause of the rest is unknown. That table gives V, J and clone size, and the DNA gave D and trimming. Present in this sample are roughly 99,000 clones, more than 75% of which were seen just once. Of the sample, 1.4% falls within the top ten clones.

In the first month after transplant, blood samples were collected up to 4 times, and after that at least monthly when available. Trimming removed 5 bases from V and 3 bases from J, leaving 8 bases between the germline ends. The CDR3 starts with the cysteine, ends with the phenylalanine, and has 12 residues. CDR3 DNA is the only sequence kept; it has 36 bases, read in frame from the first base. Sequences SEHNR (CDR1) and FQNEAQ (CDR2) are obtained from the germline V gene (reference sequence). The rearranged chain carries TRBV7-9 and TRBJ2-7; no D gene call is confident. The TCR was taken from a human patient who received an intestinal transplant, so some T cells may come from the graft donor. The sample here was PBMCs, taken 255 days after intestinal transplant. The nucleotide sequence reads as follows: TGTGCCAGCAGCCCGGAGTTCTACGAGCAGTACTTC. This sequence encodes CASSPEFYEQYF.